Following are 16 T cell receptor beta chains from one sample sequenced in a study of shared clonotypes between healthy human individuals. The repertoire was sequenced with immunoSEQ multiplex PCR; TCRdb's copy has only in-frame clones and lacks some. The sample has about 690,000 clones; 90% are singletons. Sequencing input: memory CD8+ T cells from PBMCs. Subset of the sample: CD45RO+ cells pooled with CCR7-negative TemRA cells. The source of these receptors is a man between 18 and 35 years old in good health. Some clones in this sample may be carry-over from other donors' samples.

The chain is built from TRBV10-2 and TRBJ2-1; 14 nucleotides agree with TRBD2. The CDR3 has 14 amino acids. V shed 7 bases and J 8 bases; nucleotides not matched to a gene: 4. Germline loops: CDR1 WSHSY, CDR2 SAAADI. The CDR3 sequence: CASTGLAGAHEQFF. The CDR3 DNA follows: TGCGCCAGCACGGGACTAGCGGGAGCCCATGAGCAGTTCTTC.

The chain carries TRBV11-2 and TRBJ2-7; possibly TRBD2 for D (6 bases). Trimming left V 4 bases short and J 0 bases short, with 16 bases between. The CDR3 contains 16 residues. Germline CDR1 is SGHAT and CDR2 is FQNNGV. CDR3 sequence: CASSSPLALISYEQYF. The CDR3 nucleotides are TGTGCCAGCAGCTCACCACTAGCTCTCATCTCCTACGAGCAGTACTTC.

The chain combines TRBV10-3 with TRBJ2-1; 11 bases align to TRBD2. V was clipped by 6 bases and J by 8 bases; unmatched bases: 3. CDR1 is ENHRY, CDR2 SYGVKD, per germline. The CDR3 totals 13 residues. Written as DNA, the CDR3 is TGTGCCATCAGCCCGGGACTAGCGGATGAGCAGTTCTTC. Its protein is CAISPGLADEQFF.

The gene calls are TRBV10-1 and TRBJ1-1; no reliable D call. The germline V and J ends were trimmed by 3 bases and 11 bases, with 19 bases remaining between them. CDR1 and CDR2 (germline): WNHNN, SYGVQD (reference sequence). This CDR3 is built from 14 residues. CDR3 sequence (DNA): TGCGCCAGCAGTGAATTCTCGTTCGGAGAGGAGGCTTTCTTT. Translated, it gives CASSEFSFGEEAFF.

This clone was counted once. Since a much larger clone is just one base distant, this may be a read error. The CDR3 nucleotides are TGTGCCAGCAGTGGGAGGAATCAGCCCCAGCATTTT. It is translated as CASSGRNQPQHF. This rearrangement joins TRBV27 to TRBJ1-5; D is unresolved. The CDR3 contains 12 residues. Germline-derived CDR1 and CDR2 are MNHEY and SMNVEV (reference sequence). The germline V and J ends were trimmed by 5 bases and 4 bases, with 6 bases remaining between them.

The chain carries TRBV19 and TRBJ2-7; 7 positions agree with TRBD1. There are 15 residues in the CDR3. Trimming removed 0 bases from V and 3 bases from J; junction bases left unmatched: 5. Germline-derived CDR1 and CDR2 are LNHDA and SQIVND (reference sequence). CDR3 amino acids: CASSIDGTAFYEQYF. The CDR3 DNA sequence: TGTGCCAGTAGTATAGACGGGACAGCGTTCTACGAGCAGTACTTC.

The chain is built from TRBV2 and TRBJ2-1; 13 bases are shared with TRBD2. The CDR3 loop spans 16 amino acids. Germline CDR1 and CDR2: SNHLY and FYNNEI. Trimming cost V 7 bases and J 9 bases; bases outside gene matches: 12. The CDR3 bases are TGTGCCAGCACCACGAGGGGACTAGCGGGATTATCTGAGCAGTTCTTC. Encoded protein: CASTTRGLAGLSEQFF.

A single count supports this clone. The chain is built from TRBV21-1 and TRBJ2-7; TRBD2 is taken as the D call from the table, unchecked against the DNA. TRBV21-1 is designated a pseudogene. CDR3 size: 12 residues. The CDR3 here is CASSNRSGEQYF. The CDR3 DNA reads as TGTGCCAGCAGCAATAGGAGCGGCGAGCAGTACTTC.

The chain employs TRBV4-3 and TRBJ2-7; 9 bases line up with TRBD2. J gave up 2 bases and V 4 bases, and 6 bases lay outside the gene matches. This CDR3 has 15 residues. Germline V lookup: CDR1 LGHNA, CDR2 YSLEER. The CDR3 region has the DNA TGCGCCAGCAGCCCCAGACTAGCGGAAGCCTACGAGCAGTACTTC. Its protein is CASSPRLAEAYEQYF.

The chain couples TRBV9 to TRBJ2-1; 9 bases map to TRBD2. The V and J ends lost 5 bases and 7 bases, in that order; junction bases with no gene match: 4. The CDR3 has 13 residues. Germline CDR1 SGDLS, CDR2 YYNGEE. CDR3 DNA sequence: TGTGCCAGCAGTAGCGGGAGTGGAAATGAGCAGTTCTTC. It specifies CASSSGSGNEQFF.

This chain joins TRBV11-1 and TRBJ2-7, with TRBD1 identical over 8 bases. CDR3 size: 15 residues. CDR1 is SGHAT, CDR2 FQDESV, per germline (reference sequence). After removal of 5 bases from V and 5 bases from J, the junction contained 11 bases not matched to a gene. CDR3 bases: TGTGCCAGCAGCCTAGGACAGGGTAGATTCCACGAGCAGTACTTC. The encoded protein is CASSLGQGRFHEQYF.

J is TRBJ2-1 and V is TRBV28, with D perhaps being TRBD1 or TRBD2 (5 bases each). CDR1 is MDHEN and CDR2 is SYDVKM in the germline V gene. This CDR3 region has 11 residues. V lost 3 bases, J lost 12 bases, and 9 bases lay in between. CDR3 DNA sequence: TGTGCCAGCAGTTTGGGACCCTTGCAGTTCTTC. This gives the protein CASSLGPLQFF. Full variable domain (rest looked up from reference TRBV28 and TRBJ2-1): DVKVTQSSRYLVKRTGEKVFLECVQDMDHENMFWYRQDPGLGLRLIYFSYDVKMKEKGDIPEGYSVSREKKERFSLILESASTNQTSMYLCASSLGPLQFFGPGTRLTVL.

This CDR3 is CASSWNAGYEQYF. For the CDR3, the DNA is TGTGCCAGCAGTTGGAACGCAGGCTACGAGCAGTACTTC. V gene TRBV6-1 combines with J gene TRBJ2-7; D unclear. The CDR3 extends over 13 amino acids. With 5 bases removed from V and 3 bases from J, the gap between germline ends came to 11 bases. Germline V gene sequence: CDR1 MNHNS, CDR2 SASEGT.

This sequence joins TRBV28 and TRBJ2-1; TRBD2 agrees at 10 bases. This CDR3 has 17 residues. Trimming cost V 3 bases and J 7 bases; bases outside gene matches: 12. Germline CDR1 reads MDHEN; CDR2 reads SYDVKM. The CDR3: CASSFRSGRPMGNEQFF. CDR3 in DNA: TGTGCCAGCAGTTTCCGTAGCGGGAGGCCGATGGGGAATGAGCAGTTCTTC.

In DNA, the CDR3 is TGTGCCAGCATCGGACAGATCCTTGACTTCTATGGCTACACCTTC. This sequence encodes CASIGQILDFYGYTF. The chain joins TRBV25-1 to TRBJ1-2, with D possibly being TRBD1 (6 bases). V gave up 7 bases and J gave up 4 bases, with 19 bases separating them. Germline V gene lookup returns CDR1 MGHDK and CDR2 SYGVNS. This CDR3 region has 15 residues.

The genes are TRBV27 and TRBJ2-3, with 14 bases matching TRBD2. The CDR3 has 20 residues. V lost 5 bases, J lost 1 base, and 14 bases stayed unmatched. In germline, CDR1 is MNHEY, CDR2 SMNVEV (reference sequence). CDR3 protein: CASSPRGLAGGLAGTDTQYF. The CDR3 nucleotides are TGTGCCAGCAGTCCCAGAGGACTAGCGGGAGGTCTAGCGGGCACAGATACGCAGTATTTT.